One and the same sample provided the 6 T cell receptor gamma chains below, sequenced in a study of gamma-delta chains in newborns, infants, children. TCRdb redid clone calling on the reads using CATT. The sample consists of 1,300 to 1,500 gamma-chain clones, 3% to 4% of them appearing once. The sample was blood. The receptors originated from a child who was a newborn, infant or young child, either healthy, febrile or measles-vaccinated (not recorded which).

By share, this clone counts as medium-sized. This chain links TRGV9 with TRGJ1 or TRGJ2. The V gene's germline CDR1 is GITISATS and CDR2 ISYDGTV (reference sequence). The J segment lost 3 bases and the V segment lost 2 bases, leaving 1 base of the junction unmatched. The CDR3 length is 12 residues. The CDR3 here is CALWEGYYKKLF. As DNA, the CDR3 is TGTGCCTTGTGGGAGGGTTATTATAAGAAACTCTTT.

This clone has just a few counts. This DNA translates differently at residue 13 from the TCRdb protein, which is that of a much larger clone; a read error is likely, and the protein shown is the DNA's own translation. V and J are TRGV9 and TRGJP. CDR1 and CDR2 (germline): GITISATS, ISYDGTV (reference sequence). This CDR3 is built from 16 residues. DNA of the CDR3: TGTGCCTTGTGGGAGGCCCAAGAGTTGGGCAAAAAAGTCAAGGTATTT. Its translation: CALWEAQELGKKVKVF.

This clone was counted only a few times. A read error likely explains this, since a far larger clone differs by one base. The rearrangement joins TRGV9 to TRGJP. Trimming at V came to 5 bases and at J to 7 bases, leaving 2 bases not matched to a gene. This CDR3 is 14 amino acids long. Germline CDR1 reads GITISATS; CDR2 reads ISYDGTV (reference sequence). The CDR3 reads CALWGELGKKIKVF. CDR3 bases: TGTGCCTTGTGGGGGGAGTTGGGCAAAAAAATCAAGGTATTT.

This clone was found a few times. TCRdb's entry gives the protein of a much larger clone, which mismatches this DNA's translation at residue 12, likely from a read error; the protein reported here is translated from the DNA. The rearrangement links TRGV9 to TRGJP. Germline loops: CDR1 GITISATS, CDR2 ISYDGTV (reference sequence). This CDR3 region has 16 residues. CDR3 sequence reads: CALWEPQELGKRIKVF. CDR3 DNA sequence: TGTGCCTTGTGGGAGCCCCAAGAGTTGGGCAAAAGAATCAAGGTATTT.

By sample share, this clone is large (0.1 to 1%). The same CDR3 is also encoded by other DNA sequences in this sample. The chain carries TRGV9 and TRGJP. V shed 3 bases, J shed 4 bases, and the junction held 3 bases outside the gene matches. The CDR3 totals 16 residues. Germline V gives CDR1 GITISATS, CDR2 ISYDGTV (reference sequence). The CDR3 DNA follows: TGTGCCTTGTGGGAGCCACAAGAGTTGGGCAAAAAAATCAAGGTATTT. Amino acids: CALWEPQELGKKIKVF.

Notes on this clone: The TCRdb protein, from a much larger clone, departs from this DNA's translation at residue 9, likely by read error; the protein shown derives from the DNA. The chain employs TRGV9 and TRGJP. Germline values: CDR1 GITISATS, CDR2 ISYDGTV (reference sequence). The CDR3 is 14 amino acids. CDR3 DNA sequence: TGTGCCTTGTGGGAGGAGTTGGGCAGAAAAATCAAGGTATTT. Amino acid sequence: CALWEELGRKIKVF.